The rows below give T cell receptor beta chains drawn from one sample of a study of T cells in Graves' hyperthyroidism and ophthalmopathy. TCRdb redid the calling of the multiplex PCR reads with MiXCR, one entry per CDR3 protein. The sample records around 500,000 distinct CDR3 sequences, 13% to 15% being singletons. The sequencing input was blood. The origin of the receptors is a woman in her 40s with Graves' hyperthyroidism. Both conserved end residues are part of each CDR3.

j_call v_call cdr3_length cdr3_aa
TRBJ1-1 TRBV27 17 CASRTGGIDIMNTEAFF
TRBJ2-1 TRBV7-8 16 CASSPPTSWDYNEQFF
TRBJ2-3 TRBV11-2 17 CASSSFGLAGATDTQYF
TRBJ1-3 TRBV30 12 CAWRKMENTIYF
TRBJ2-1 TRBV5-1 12 CASSFRDNEQFF
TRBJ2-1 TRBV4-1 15 CASSQGIGVYNEQFF
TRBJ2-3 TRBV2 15 CASSEWTGATDTQYF
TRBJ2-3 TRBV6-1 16 CASSDVGGSPTDTQYF
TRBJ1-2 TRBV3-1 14 CASSQGQGAYGYTF
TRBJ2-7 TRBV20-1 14 CSARGWDTTYEQYF
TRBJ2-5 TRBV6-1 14 CASRGLAGQETQYF
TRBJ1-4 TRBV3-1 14 CASSYGQGDEKLFF
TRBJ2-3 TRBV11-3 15 CASSFIGQLADTQYF
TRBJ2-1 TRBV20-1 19 CSAELHSYRGQGRSNEQFF
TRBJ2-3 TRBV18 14 CASSGQGWTDTQYF
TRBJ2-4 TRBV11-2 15 CASSIGGSAKNIQYF
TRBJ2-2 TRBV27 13 CASGSDGTGELFF
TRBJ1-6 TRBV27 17 CASRGRGLEFYNSPLHF
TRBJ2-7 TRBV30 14 CAWKGSGGRYEQYF
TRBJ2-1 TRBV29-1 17 CSAEGLAGRVPYNEQFF
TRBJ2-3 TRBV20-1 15 CSARRAGARTDTQYF
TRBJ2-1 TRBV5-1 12 CASSSPGNEQFF
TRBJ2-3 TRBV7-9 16 CASSLRLAGGTDTQYF
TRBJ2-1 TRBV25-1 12 CASSASGNEQFF
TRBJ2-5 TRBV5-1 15 CASSLVDTGKETQYF
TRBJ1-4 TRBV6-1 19 CASTGLLGQGEVANEKLFF
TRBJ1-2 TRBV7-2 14 CASSQGQGAGGYTF
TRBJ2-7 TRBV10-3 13 CAISAGGRSEQYF
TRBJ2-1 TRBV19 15 CASSTGGRAVNEQFF
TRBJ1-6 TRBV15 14 CATRKGEGDSPLHF
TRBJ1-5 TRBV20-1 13 CVGQVDSNQPQHF
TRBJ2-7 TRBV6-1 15 CASREGSGGRYEQYF
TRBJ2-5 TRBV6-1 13 CASMDGIQETQYF
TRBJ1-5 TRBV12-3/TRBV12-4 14 CASRTTGSYQPQHF
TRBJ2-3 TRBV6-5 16 CASSLPLGGPTDTQYF
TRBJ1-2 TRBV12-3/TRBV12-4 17 CASSLGQGRIGNYGYTF
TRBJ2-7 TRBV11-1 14 CASSRITGDYEQYF
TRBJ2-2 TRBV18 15 CASSPKTGNTGELFF
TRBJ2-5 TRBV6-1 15 CASRGTWGKEETQYF
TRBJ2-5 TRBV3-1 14 CASSQREDQETQYF
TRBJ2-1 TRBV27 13 CASRRTSGYEQFF
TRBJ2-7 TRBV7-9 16 CASSLEGGSVLYEQYF
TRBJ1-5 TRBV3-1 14 CASSQEWGGQPQHF
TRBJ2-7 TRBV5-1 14 CASSLTPGGGEQYF
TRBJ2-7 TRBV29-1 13 CSVQGGQHYEQYF
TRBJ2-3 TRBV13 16 CASSPGQGVDTDTQYF
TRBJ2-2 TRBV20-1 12 CSALIGNRGLFF
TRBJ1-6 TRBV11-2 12 CASSLVWSPLHF
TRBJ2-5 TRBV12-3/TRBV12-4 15 CASRPLGGIQESQYF
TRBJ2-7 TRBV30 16 CAWNPKGLAELYEQYF
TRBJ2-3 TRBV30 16 CAWSGGVGTGPDTQYF
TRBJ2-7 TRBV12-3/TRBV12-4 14 CASSGTGTGVEQYF
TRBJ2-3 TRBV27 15 CASSFTGVVTDTQYF
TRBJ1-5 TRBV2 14 CASSGQGVNQPQHF
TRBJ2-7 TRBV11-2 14 CASSPLPTAYEQYF
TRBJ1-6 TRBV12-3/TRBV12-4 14 CASSLRAAGSPLHF
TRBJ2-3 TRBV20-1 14 CSAIAGVGTDTQYF
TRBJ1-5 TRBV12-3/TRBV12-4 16 CASTKGARQGNQPQHF
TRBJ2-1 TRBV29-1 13 CSVDGVYHNEQFF
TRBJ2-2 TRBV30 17 CAWGTPFSGSKTGELFF